Presented here are 25 T cell receptor beta chains from one specimen sequenced in a study of regulatory T cells in long-lasting Graves disease (dated by TCRdb to the early 2020s). Preparation of the library involved multiplex PCR. Sequenced using an Illumina HiSeq 4000. CDR3 regions were amplified by Arm-PCR with iRepertoire HTBI primers to construct TCR beta libraries. TCRdb reprocessed the public reads (quality trimming at Q25 with fastp, clone calling with MiXCR) and kept in-frame beta chains. One record per CDR3 amino acid sequence lists the most common genes and DNA. In all, the sample holds 580,000 or so distinct CDR3 sequences, and roughly 16% of those were seen once. About 12% of the sample goes to the ten largest clones. This specimen's time point label, interpreted: newly diagnosed GD, antithyroid drugs for less than 3 months. For both TCR sequencing and RNA sequencing, RNA was extracted from PBMCs using TRIzol.

These data also featured in a second study, about T cells in Graves' hyperthyroidism and ophthalmopathy.

This sample comprised peripheral blood mononuclear cells (PBMCs), obtained at new diagnosis, from a patient treated with antithyroid drugs. The receptors derive from a man in his late teens or twenties with Graves disease. Donor details come from another sample of the same person, matched by shared clones.

Concerning this clonotype itself: Since a much larger clone is just one base distant, this may be a read error. The chain links TRBV11-2 to TRBJ1-2; D unclear. The CDR3 covers 13 residues. CDR1 SGHAT and CDR2 FQNNGV come from the germline V gene. V dropped 1 base and J dropped 8 bases, with 11 bases sitting between them. The CDR3 nucleotides read TGTGCCAGCAGCTTAGGTCAGCTGATGGGCTACACCTTC. It encodes CASSLGQLMGYTF.

Only a few counts were recorded for this clonotype. V and J are TRBV5-1 and TRBJ2-5, with a possible D match to TRBD1 (6 bases). V dropped 5 bases and J dropped 0 bases, with 8 bases sitting between them. The CDR3 runs to 13 residues. The germline V gene encodes CDR1 SGHRS and CDR2 YFSETQ. CDR3 residues: CASRSGDQETQYF. As DNA, the CDR3 is TGCGCCAGCAGATCAGGGGACCAAGAGACCCAGTACTTC.

This clonotype occurred a few times. V is TRBV14 and J is TRBJ1-5; D might be TRBD1 (5 bases). Germline loops: CDR1 SGHDN, CDR2 FVKESK. The CDR3 is 17 residues long. Trimming took off 8 bases at V and 0 bases at J, with 20 bases between the two ends. CDR3 DNA sequence: TGTGCCAGCTACGCTTCCACGAGCAGGGTTAGCAATCAGCCCCAGCATTTT. It codes for CASYASTSRVSNQPQHF.

The chain carries TRBV2 and TRBJ1-5; D not resolved. The germline V gene encodes CDR1 SNHLY and CDR2 FYNNEI. This CDR3 contains 14 residues. Trimming left V 4 bases short and J 0 bases short, with 7 bases between. The CDR3 DNA sequence: TGTGCCAGCAGTGTAGTAAATAGCAATCAGCCCCAGCATTTT. It is translated as CASSVVNSNQPQHF.

This clonotype was counted ten times or more. The chain is built from TRBV28 and TRBJ2-1; 8 nucleotides match TRBD1. The germline V gene encodes CDR1 MDHEN and CDR2 SYDVKM. CDR3 length equals 14 residues. Unmatched junction bases numbered 10, after V lost 5 bases and J lost 10 bases. The CDR3 sequence is CASSPPTGVYEQFF. The CDR3 DNA reads TGTGCCAGCAGTCCCCCGACAGGGGTCTACGAGCAGTTCTTC.

In this sample, this clonotype turned up many times. This chain joins TRBV27 and TRBJ2-7; TRBD1 aligns across 7 bases. Germline V gene data show CDR1 as MNHEY and CDR2 as SMNVEV (reference sequence). This CDR3 region has 17 residues. V gave up 6 bases and J gave up 0 bases; unmatched junction bases: 14. The CDR3 region has the DNA TGTGCCAGCAGCCAATACTACCGAGGACAGGTCTCCTACGAGCAGTACTTC. It codes for CASSQYYRGQVSYEQYF.

This clonotype has at least ten counts. The chain uses TRBV2 and TRBJ2-2; TRBD1 is a possible D gene (6 bases). The germline V gene has CDR1 SNHLY and CDR2 FYNNEI. CDR3 size: 15 residues. Trimming left V 7 bases short and J 4 bases short, with 16 bases between. Here the CDR3 reads CASKVGRGLTGELFF. CDR3 nucleotide sequence: TGTGCCAGCAAGGTGGGCAGGGGTCTCACCGGGGAGCTGTTTTTT.

This clonotype was counted at least ten times. The gene calls are TRBV2 and TRBJ1-1, with 7 bases lining up with TRBD1. This CDR3 comprises 11 residues. V gave up 7 bases and J gave up 8 bases; unmatched junction bases: 4. Germline CDR1 reads SNHLY; CDR2 reads FYNNEI. The CDR3: CASKGTAEAFF. The DNA of the CDR3 is TGTGCCAGCAAGGGGACAGCAGAAGCTTTCTTT. Looking up the rest from reference TRBV2 and TRBJ1-1 gives the full variable domain: EPEVTQTPSHQVTQMGQEVILRCVPISNHLYFYWYRQILGQKVEFLVSFYNNEISEKSEIFDDQFSVERPDGSNFTLKIRSTKLEDSAMYFCASKGTAEAFFGQGTRLTVV.

The sample holds many counts of this clonotype. This chain uses TRBV28 with TRBJ2-1; weak D call: TRBD1 (6 bases). The CDR3 is 15 amino acids. V lost 6 bases, J lost 3 bases, and 15 bases lay in between. Germline values: CDR1 MDHEN, CDR2 SYDVKM. The CDR3 sequence is CASSTGVRGYNEQFF. The CDR3 DNA reads TGTGCCAGCAGCACCGGAGTCAGGGGCTACAATGAGCAGTTCTTC.

The CDR3 DNA reads as TGCAGTGCTTTCCCGGGTTCCATGGCGTCCGAAGCTTTCTTT. Its protein product is CSAFPGSMASEAFF. The rearrangement uses TRBV20-1 and TRBJ1-1; no firm D call. The germline V gene encodes CDR1 DFQATT and CDR2 SNEGSKA (reference sequence). V was trimmed by 5 bases and J by 8 bases, leaving 21 bases between them. This CDR3 has 14 amino acids.

This clonotype appeared a few times. The chain links TRBV5-1 to TRBJ2-5; TRBD2 is a possible D gene (6 bases). There are 17 residues in the CDR3. CDR1 SGHRS and CDR2 YFSETQ come from the germline V gene. Trimming stripped 4 bases from V and 4 bases from J, with 23 bases between. CDR3 sequence: CASSALRGRQNLETQYF. Here the CDR3 DNA reads TGCGCCAGCAGCGCTTTACGGGGGAGGCAAAACTTAGAGACCCAGTACTTC.

The chain combines TRBV19 with TRBJ1-1; D remains ambiguous. Trimming removed 3 bases from V and 0 bases from J, with 11 bases in between. CDR3 length equals 15 residues. Germline-derived CDR1 and CDR2 are LNHDA and SQIVND (reference sequence). CDR3 sequence reads: CASSIGGEVNTEAFF. For the CDR3, the DNA is TGTGCCAGTAGTATCGGCGGGGAGGTGAACACTGAAGCTTTCTTT.

This clonotype was detected only a few times. The J gene is TRBJ2-6, the V gene TRBV10-3; D uncertain. V lost 5 bases to trimming and J lost 0 bases, with 8 bases between them. Germline assignment: CDR1 ENHRY and CDR2 SYGVKD. This CDR3 spans 15 amino acids. The CDR3 nucleotides are TGTGCCATCAGTACTCCAGTCTCTGGGGCCAACGTCCTGACTTTC. Protein: CAISTPVSGANVLTF.

A few counts support this clonotype. The rearrangement joins TRBV27 to TRBJ1-6; D gene ambiguous. Trimming stripped 7 bases from V and 7 bases from J, with 17 bases between. Germline values: CDR1 MNHEY, CDR2 SMNVEV (reference sequence). This CDR3 has 15 residues. Here the CDR3 DNA reads TGTGCCAGCACCCCATCTAGACCCGGCAATTCACCCCTCCACTTT. Protein: CASTPSRPGNSPLHF.

This clonotype was seen many times. This chain links TRBV20-1 with TRBJ1-2; D gene ambiguous. Germline V lookup: CDR1 DFQATT, CDR2 SNEGSKA (reference sequence). V shed 3 bases and J shed 2 bases, with 4 bases lying between them. The CDR3 runs to 11 residues. The CDR3 sequence: CSARQNYGYTF. Here the CDR3 DNA reads TGCAGTGCTAGGCAAAACTATGGCTACACCTTC.

This clonotype was observed a handful of times. The genes are TRBV20-1 and TRBJ2-4, with TRBD1 matching over 9 bases. J lost 1 base, V lost 4 bases, and 8 bases had no gene match. This CDR3 contains 16 residues. CDR1 and CDR2 (germline): DFQATT, SNEGSKA (reference sequence). CDR3 in DNA: TGCAGTGCTACTGGGACAGGGAAAAGGGCCAAAAACATTCAGTACTTC. Translation gives CSATGTGKRAKNIQYF.

Details on this clonotype: It may be a read error: a sequence one base away is much more abundant. V and J are TRBV6-1 and TRBJ1-5, with a weak D call TRBD1 (6 bases). The CDR3 has 15 residues. Germline V CDR1 and CDR2: MNHNS, SASEGT. The germline V and J ends were trimmed by 11 bases and 3 bases, with 20 bases remaining between them. The CDR3 loop is CACIWTAGSNQPQHF. In DNA, the CDR3 is TGTGCCTGCATCTGGACAGCCGGATCCAATCAGCCCCAGCATTTT.

This clonotype was detected many times. The chain uses TRBV27 and TRBJ1-1, with TRBD1 matching over 10 bases. This CDR3 is 14 amino acids long. Trimming at V came to 5 bases and at J to 5 bases, leaving 5 bases not matched to a gene. In germline, CDR1 is MNHEY, CDR2 SMNVEV (reference sequence). CDR3: CASSPRQGATEAFF. CDR3 DNA: TGTGCCAGCAGTCCAAGACAGGGGGCGACTGAAGCTTTCTTT.

For this clonotype: This may come from a read error, since a much larger clone is one base off. It is likely a read error, because the conserved phenylalanine at the end of the CDR3 is missing. The V gene is TRBV12-3 or TRBV12-4, the J gene TRBJ2-7, with a tentative D call TRBD1 (6 bases). The CDR3 has 12 residues. Trimming removed 6 bases at V and 10 bases at J, with 16 bases between. The chain's CDR3 is CASRVTTGTQYL. DNA for the CDR3: TGTGCCAGCAGAGTAACAACCGGGACACAGTACCTC.

This clonotype was observed many times. The chain combines TRBV20-1 with TRBJ2-7, with D perhaps assigned TRBD1 or TRBD2 (5 bases each). Trimming took 5 bases from V and 2 from J, leaving 10 bases between them. This CDR3 is built from 12 residues. The V gene's germline CDR1 is DFQATT and CDR2 SNEGSKA (reference sequence). The CDR3 DNA follows: TGCAGTGCTCCCGGGACGCCCTACGAGCAGTACTTC. Amino acid sequence: CSAPGTPYEQYF.

This clonotype was seen ten or more times. The V gene is TRBV6-2 or TRBV6-3, the J gene TRBJ2-1; the match to TRBD2 covers 8 bases. Germline V CDR1 and CDR2: MNHEY, SVGEGT. J was trimmed by 4 bases and V by 6 bases; bases with no gene match: 8. This CDR3 spans 15 amino acids. As DNA, the CDR3 is TGTGCCAGCAGAACAGCGGGAGCAATGTACAATGAGCAGTTCTTC. Protein: CASRTAGAMYNEQFF.

This clonotype was detected many times. The chain carries TRBV20-1 and TRBJ1-2; a weak D match, TRBD1 (5 bases). The CDR3 totals 16 residues. CDR1 is DFQATT, CDR2 SNEGSKA, per germline (reference sequence). Trimming left V 2 bases short and J 4 bases short, with 20 bases between. CDR3 protein: CSARPTGGGRSYGYTF. Written as DNA, the CDR3 is TGCAGTGCTAGACCAACTGGTGGGGGACGGAGCTATGGCTACACCTTC.

This clonotype was detected ten times or more. The chain links TRBV7-9 to TRBJ2-7; D not resolved. V lost 1 base, J lost 0 bases, and 13 bases lay in between. The CDR3 consists of 16 residues. The germline V gene encodes CDR1 SEHNR and CDR2 FQNEAQ (reference sequence). CDR3: CASSLVSAESSYEQYF. CDR3 bases: TGTGCCAGCAGCTTAGTTTCGGCGGAGAGCTCCTACGAGCAGTACTTC.

This clonotype was picked up many times. This sequence joins TRBV30 and TRBJ1-1; maybe TRBD1 (5 bases). CDR1 and CDR2 from the germline V gene are GTSNPN and SVGIG (reference sequence). V was clipped by 4 bases and J by 1 base, with 13 bases between them. The CDR3 covers 14 residues. The CDR3 reads CAWNAGWGNTEAFF. CDR3 sequence (DNA): TGTGCCTGGAACGCAGGGTGGGGGAACACTGAAGCTTTCTTT.

This clonotype has at least ten counts. The J gene is TRBJ2-1, the V gene TRBV7-8, with D maybe TRBD2 (6 bases). Per germline, CDR1 SGHVS and CDR2 FQNEAQ. Trimming cost V 1 base and J 3 bases, with 13 bases left between them. The CDR3 covers 16 residues. For the CDR3, the DNA is TGTGCCAGCAGCTTAGGGCGGGACCCCGTCTACAATGAGCAGTTCTTC. Protein product: CASSLGRDPVYNEQFF.